Listed below are T cell receptor beta chains from one sample, sequenced in a study of T cells in localized non-small cell lung cancer. Sequencing used immunoSEQ multiplex PCR; TCRdb keeps in-frame clones, though not all of them. The table includes tens of thousands of clones, around 90% detected once. The sample here was peripheral blood, taken before any cancer treatment. These receptors all stem from a woman aged 40-69 years with stage I squamous cell lung carcinoma. Each CDR3 is given with its conserved first and last residue.

>TRBJ1-2|TRBV6-5
CASSSGQRGYTF
>TRBJ1-1|TRBV10-3
CAISARGNEAFF
>TRBJ1-2|TRBV10-3
CAISERETPRGYTF
>TRBJ1-2|TRBV6-1
CASSEAQGDGYTF
>TRBJ2-1|TRBV2
CASRSDRSSYNEQFF
>TRBJ2-7|TRBV30
CACTRQGATLYEQYF
>TRBJ1-2|TRBV5-1
CASSLVTGTQNYGYTF
>TRBJ2-2|TRBV9
CASSVGGTPLGGELFF
>TRBJ1-6|TRBV28
CASTPGAGYNSPLHF
>TRBJ1-4|TRBV4-2
CASSPEKDNEKLFF
>TRBJ1-2|TRBV10-3
CAISEVPGQGVYGYTF
>TRBJ2-6|TRBV27
CASRETGPSSVGANVLTF
>TRBJ1-2|TRBV2
CASTRDRGQSSGYTF
>TRBJ2-3|TRBV27
CASSFASGSADTQYF
>TRBJ1-2|TRBV5-6
CASRLGQTYNYGYTF